Detailed here is one T cell receptor (beta chain). Libraries were prepared by immunoSEQ multiplex PCR; TCRdb keeps only in-frame clonotypes and omits some of them. The profile shows 68,000 or so clones, about four fifths of them singletons. The length of the CDR3 is 14 residues. Germline V gives CDR1 SGHTA, CDR2 FQGNSA. V was clipped by 5 bases and J by 8 bases, with 18 bases between them. This entry belongs to a study of OX40 agonist ivuxolimab in advanced cancers. The origin of this receptor is an adult with an advanced solid tumor such as melanoma, head and neck, liver or kidney cancer. The gene calls are TRBV7-2 and TRBJ1-2, with D perhaps matching TRBD1 (5 bases). The sample was CD4+ or CD8+ T cells sorted from blood, taken in a trial of the OX40 agonist ivuxolimab. The CDR3 region has the DNA TGTGCCAGCAGCCGGGCCGGGGCCCTCGGAGGCTACACCTTC. It specifies CASSRAGALGGYTF.